Below are 9 T cell receptor beta chains sequenced from a single sample in a study of T cell responses to AZD1222 COVID-19 vaccine. Sequencing was performed with immunoSEQ multiplex PCR; in TCRdb, only in-frame clones are kept and a portion is missing. The sample shows around 180,000 clones, 88% of them seen only once. This specimen consisted of peripheral blood, obtained on day 0 of AZD1222 vaccination. The receptors come from an adult in good health.

The chain combines TRBV18 with TRBJ2-5, with D maybe TRBD2 (5 bases). V dropped 6 bases and J dropped 2 bases, with 22 bases sitting between them. This CDR3 comprises 17 residues. CDR1 KGHSH and CDR2 LQKENI come from the germline V gene. The CDR3 reads CASSARGSARLQETQYF. In nucleotides, the CDR3 is TGTGCCAGCTCCGCGCGTGGTTCCGCGAGACTACAAGAGACCCAGTACTTC.

The chain is built from TRBV5-1 and TRBJ2-3; D is perhaps TRBD1 or TRBD2 (5 bases each). The CDR3 spans 14 residues. The V gene's germline CDR1 is SGHRS and CDR2 YFSETQ. V was clipped by 4 bases and J by 4 bases, with 13 bases between them. In DNA, the CDR3 is TGCGCCAGCAGCCTGACCTTGGGGGCAGATACGCAGTATTTT. The encoded protein is CASSLTLGADTQYF.

The rearrangement links TRBV9 to TRBJ2-7; 11 bases are shared with TRBD1. Trimming at V came to 4 bases and at J to 4 bases, leaving 4 bases not matched to a gene. Germline V lookup: CDR1 SGDLS, CDR2 YYNGEE. CDR3 length: 14 amino acids. CDR3 region: CASSRTGGVYEQYF. CDR3 in DNA: TGTGCCAGCAGCAGGACAGGGGGCGTGTACGAGCAGTACTTC.

The V and J genes are TRBV23-1 and TRBJ1-2; unclear D gene. TRBV23-1 is annotated as an ORF whose role is uncertain. This CDR3 is built from 11 residues. The CDR3, as DNA: TGCCCCGTAGGACCCTGGGGAGGCTACACCTTC. Protein sequence: CPVGPWGGYTF.

This clone was observed once. The chain combines TRBV7-9 with TRBJ2-5, with no clear D. Between the trimmed V and J ends, which lost 7 bases and 1 base, there was a span of 13 bases. The CDR3 loop spans 14 amino acids. From germline, CDR1 is SEHNR and CDR2 FQNEAQ (reference sequence). The CDR3 nucleotides read TGTGCCAGCACCACCGGGCAGAGCCAAGAGACCCAGTACTTC. It encodes CASTTGQSQETQYF.

The CDR3, as DNA: TGCGCCAGCAGCCAAGAAGTTCCCGGGACAGGTCTTACCGGGGAGCTGTTTTTT. Translating gives CASSQEVPGTGLTGELFF. This chain links TRBV4-3 with TRBJ2-2, with TRBD1 matching over 8 bases. With 0 bases clipped from V and 5 bases from J, the junction kept 11 bases outside the gene matches. Germline CDR1 reads LGHNA; CDR2 reads YSLEER. This CDR3 region has 18 residues.

The chain combines TRBV4-2 with TRBJ2-1; unclear D gene. Between the trimmed V and J ends, which lost 0 bases and 15 bases, there was a span of 18 bases. CDR3 length equals 14 residues. Germline CDR1 is LGHNA and CDR2 is YNFKEQ. CDR3 loop: CASSQDLDTSGGFF. For the CDR3, the DNA is TGTGCCAGCAGCCAAGATCTGGATACTTCGGGCGGGTTCTTC.

V usage is TRBV30 and J usage is TRBJ2-6; no firm D call. V was trimmed by 0 bases and J by 0 bases, leaving 6 bases between them. The CDR3 consists of 15 residues. Germline CDR1 reads GTSNPN; CDR2 reads SVGIG (reference sequence). The CDR3 coding sequence is TGTGCCTGGAGTGTACGGTCCTCTGGGGCCAACGTCCTGACTTTC. Protein sequence: CAWSVRSSGANVLTF.

The rearrangement uses TRBV3-1 (or the pseudogene TRBV3-2) and TRBJ2-2; D is ambiguous. Trimming pared 4 bases from V and 6 bases from J, leaving 18 bases between. This CDR3 is built from 16 residues. Germline lookup yields CDR1 LGHDT and CDR2 YNNKEL (reference sequence). The CDR3 DNA sequence: TGTGCCAGCAGCCTTCTCCCGCCCGGGTATCCCGGGGAGCTGTTTTTT. It translates to CASSLLPPGYPGELFF.